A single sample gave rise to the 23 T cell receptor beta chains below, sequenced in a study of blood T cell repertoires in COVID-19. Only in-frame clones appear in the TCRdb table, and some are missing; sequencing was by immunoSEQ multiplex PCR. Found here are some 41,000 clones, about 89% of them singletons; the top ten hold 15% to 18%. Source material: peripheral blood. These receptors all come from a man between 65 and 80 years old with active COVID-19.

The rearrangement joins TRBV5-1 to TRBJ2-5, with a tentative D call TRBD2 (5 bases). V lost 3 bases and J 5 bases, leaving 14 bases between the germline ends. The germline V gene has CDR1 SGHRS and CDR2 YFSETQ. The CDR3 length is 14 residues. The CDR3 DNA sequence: TGCGCCAGCAGCTCCTGGGAGCGCTACGAGACCCAGTACTTC. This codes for CASSSWERYETQYF.

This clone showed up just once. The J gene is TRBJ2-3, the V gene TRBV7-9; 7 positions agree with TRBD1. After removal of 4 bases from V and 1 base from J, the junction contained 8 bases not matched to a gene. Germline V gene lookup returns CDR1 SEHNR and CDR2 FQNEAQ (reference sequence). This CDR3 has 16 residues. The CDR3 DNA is TGTGCCAGCAGCTCAGCCCGGACAGGAGGCACAGATACGCAGTATTTT. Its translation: CASSSARTGGTDTQYF.

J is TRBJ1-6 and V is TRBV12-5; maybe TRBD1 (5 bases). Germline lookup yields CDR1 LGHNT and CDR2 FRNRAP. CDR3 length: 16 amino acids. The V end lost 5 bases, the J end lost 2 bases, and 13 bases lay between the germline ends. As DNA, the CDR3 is TGTGCTAGTGGTCCTGCTGACAGTCCCTATAATTCACCCCTCCACTTT. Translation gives CASGPADSPYNSPLHF.

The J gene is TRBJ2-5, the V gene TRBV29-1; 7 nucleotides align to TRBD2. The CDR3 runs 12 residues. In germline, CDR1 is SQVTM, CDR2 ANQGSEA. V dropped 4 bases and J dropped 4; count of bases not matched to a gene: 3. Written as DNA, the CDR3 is TGCAGCGTTGGGACTAGAGGAGAGACCCAGTACTTC. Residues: CSVGTRGETQYF.

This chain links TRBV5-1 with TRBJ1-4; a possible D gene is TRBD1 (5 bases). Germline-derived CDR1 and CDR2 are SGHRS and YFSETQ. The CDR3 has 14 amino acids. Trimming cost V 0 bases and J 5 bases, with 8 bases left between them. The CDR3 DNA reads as TGCGCCAGCAGCTTGGGACAGCAGAATGAAAAACTGTTTTTT. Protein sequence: CASSLGQQNEKLFF.

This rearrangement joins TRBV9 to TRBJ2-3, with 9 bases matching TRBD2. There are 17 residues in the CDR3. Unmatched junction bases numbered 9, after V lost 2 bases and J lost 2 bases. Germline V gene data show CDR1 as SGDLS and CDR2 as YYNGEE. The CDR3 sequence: CASSVAGAGGTTDTQYF. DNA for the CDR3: TGTGCCAGCAGCGTTGCCGGAGCGGGGGGCACCACAGATACGCAGTATTTT.

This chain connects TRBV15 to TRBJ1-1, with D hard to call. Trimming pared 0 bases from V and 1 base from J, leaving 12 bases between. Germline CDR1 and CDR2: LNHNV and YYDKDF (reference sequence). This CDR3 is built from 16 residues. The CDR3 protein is CATSRDLGSTNTEAFF. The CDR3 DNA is TGTGCCACCAGCAGAGATCTAGGCAGCACGAACACTGAAGCTTTCTTT.

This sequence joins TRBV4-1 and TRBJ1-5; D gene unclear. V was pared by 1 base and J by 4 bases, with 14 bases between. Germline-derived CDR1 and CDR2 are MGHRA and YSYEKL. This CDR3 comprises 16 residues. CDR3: CASSQVLAGQNQPQHF. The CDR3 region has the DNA TGCGCCAGCAGCCAAGTATTGGCAGGCCAAAATCAGCCCCAGCATTTT.

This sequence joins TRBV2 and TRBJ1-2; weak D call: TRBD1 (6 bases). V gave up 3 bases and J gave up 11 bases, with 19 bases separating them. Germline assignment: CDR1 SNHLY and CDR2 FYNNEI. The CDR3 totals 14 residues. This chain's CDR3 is CASSENLKTGGYTF. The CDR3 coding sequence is TGTGCCAGCAGTGAGAACCTAAAGACAGGTGGATACACCTTC.

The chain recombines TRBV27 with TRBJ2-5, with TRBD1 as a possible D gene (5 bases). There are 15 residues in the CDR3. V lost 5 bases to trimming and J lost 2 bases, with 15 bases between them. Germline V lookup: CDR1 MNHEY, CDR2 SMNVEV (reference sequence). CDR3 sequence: CASSRTPVYQETQYF. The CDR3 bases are TGTGCCAGCAGTCGGACACCCGTATATCAAGAGACCCAGTACTTC.

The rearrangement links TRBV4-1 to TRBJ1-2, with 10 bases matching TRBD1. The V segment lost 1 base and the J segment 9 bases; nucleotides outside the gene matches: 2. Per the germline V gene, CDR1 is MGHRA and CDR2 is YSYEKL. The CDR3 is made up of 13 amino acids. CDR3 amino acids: CASSQGQGASYTF. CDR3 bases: TGCGCCAGCAGCCAAGGACAGGGGGCGAGCTACACCTTC.

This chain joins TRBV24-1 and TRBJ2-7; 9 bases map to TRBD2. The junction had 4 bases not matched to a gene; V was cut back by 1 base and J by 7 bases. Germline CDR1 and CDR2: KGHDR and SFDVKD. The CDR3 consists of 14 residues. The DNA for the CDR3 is TGTGCCACCAGTGATTTCGGCGGGGGGGCTGAGCAGTACTTC. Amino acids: CATSDFGGGAEQYF.

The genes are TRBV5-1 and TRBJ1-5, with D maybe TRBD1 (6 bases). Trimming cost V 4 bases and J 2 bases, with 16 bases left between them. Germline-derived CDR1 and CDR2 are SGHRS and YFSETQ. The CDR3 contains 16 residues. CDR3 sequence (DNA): TGCGCCAGCAGCCCCGGGGGGGGCGGGGGCAATCAGCCCCAGCATTTT. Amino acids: CASSPGGGGGNQPQHF.

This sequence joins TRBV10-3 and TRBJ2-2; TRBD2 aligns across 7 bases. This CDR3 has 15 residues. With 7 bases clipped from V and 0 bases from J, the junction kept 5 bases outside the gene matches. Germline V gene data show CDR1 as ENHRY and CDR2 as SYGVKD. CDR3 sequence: CAIKPGTTNTGELFF. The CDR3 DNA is TGTGCCATCAAACCCGGGACTACGAACACCGGGGAGCTGTTTTTT.

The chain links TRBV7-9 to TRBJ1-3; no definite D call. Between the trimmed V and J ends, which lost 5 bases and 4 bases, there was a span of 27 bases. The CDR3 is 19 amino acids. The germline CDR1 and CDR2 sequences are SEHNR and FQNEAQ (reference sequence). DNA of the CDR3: TGTGCCAGCAGCCAACAAGCTGGAGGGAAAAAGGTCGTAGGAAACACCATATATTTT. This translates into CASSQQAGGKKVVGNTIYF.

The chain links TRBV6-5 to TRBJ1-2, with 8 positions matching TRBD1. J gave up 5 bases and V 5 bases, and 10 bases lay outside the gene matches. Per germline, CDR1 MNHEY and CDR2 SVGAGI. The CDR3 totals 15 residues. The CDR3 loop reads CASSTRTGIAYGYTF. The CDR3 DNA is TGTGCCAGCAGTACCCGGACAGGGATAGCGTATGGCTACACCTTC.

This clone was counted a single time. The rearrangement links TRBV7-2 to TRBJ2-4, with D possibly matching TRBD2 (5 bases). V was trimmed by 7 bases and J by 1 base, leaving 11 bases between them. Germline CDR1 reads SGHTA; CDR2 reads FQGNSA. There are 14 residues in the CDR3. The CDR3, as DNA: TGTGCCAGCAAGGAGGATATGGCCAAAAACATTCAGTACTTC. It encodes CASKEDMAKNIQYF.

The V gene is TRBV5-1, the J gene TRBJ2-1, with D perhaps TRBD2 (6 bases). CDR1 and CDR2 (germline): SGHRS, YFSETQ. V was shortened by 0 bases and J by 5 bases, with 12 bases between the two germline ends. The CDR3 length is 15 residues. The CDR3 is CASSLVVAENNEQFF. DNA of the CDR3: TGCGCCAGCAGCTTGGTTGTAGCGGAGAACAATGAGCAGTTCTTC.

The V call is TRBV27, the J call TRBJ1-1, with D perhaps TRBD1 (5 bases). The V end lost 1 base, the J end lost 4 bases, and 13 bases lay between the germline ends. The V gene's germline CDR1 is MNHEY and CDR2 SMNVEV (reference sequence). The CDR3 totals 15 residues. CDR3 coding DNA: TGTGCCAGCAGTTTATACGGGGGATCCACCACTGAAGCTTTCTTT. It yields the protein CASSLYGGSTTEAFF.

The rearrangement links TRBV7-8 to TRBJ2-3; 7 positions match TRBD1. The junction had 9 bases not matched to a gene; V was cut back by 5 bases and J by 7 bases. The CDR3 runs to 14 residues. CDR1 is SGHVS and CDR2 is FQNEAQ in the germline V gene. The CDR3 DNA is TGTGCCAGCAGCCACGGGACAGTTTTGTATACGCAGTATTTT. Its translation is CASSHGTVLYTQYF.

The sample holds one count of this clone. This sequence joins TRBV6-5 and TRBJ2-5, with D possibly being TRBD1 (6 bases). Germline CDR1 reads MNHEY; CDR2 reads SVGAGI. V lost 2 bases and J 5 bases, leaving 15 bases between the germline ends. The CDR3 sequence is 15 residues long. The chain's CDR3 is CASSYGHREYETQYF. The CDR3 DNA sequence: TGTGCCAGCAGTTACGGGCACAGGGAGTACGAGACCCAGTACTTC.

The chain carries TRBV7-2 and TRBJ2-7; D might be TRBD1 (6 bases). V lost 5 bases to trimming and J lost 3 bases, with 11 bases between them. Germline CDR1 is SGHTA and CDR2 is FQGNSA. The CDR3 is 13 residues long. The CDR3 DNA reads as TGTGCCAGCAGCCTAGGGGGAGACTACGAGCAGTACTTC. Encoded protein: CASSLGGDYEQYF.

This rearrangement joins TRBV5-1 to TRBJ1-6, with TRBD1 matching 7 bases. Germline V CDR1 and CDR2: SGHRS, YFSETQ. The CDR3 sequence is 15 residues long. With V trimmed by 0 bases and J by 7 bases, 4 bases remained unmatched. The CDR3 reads CASSLAGQSNSPLHF. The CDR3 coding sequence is TGCGCCAGCAGCTTGGCGGGACAGAGCAATTCACCCCTCCACTTT.